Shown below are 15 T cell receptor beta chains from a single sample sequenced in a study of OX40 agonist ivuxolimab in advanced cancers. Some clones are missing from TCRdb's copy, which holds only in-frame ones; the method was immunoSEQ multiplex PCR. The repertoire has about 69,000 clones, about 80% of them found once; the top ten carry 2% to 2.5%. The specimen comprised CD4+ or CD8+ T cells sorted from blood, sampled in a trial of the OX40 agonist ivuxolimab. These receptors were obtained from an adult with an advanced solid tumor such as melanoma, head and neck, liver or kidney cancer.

CDR3 sequence (DNA): TGTGCCAGTAGTGATAGGAGTTCTGAGACCCAGTACTTC. The encoded protein is CASSDRSSETQYF. This chain uses TRBV19 with TRBJ2-5; D uncertain. Looked up from germline, CDR1 is LNHDA and CDR2 is SQIVND (reference sequence). V dropped 5 bases and J dropped 5 bases, with 12 bases sitting between them. The CDR3 runs to 13 residues.

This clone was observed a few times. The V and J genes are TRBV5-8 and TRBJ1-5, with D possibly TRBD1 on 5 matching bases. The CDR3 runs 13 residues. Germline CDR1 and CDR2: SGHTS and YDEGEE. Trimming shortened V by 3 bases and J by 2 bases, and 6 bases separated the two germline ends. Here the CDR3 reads CASSWGRNQPQHF. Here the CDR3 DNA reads TGTGCCAGCAGCTGGGGCCGCAATCAGCCCCAGCATTTT.

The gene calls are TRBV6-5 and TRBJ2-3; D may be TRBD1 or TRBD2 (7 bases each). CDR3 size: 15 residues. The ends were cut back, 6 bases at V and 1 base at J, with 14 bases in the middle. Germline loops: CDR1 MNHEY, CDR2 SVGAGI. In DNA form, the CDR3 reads TGTGCCAGCAGCCCCAGGGGGGGCGGCACAGATACGCAGTATTTT. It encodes CASSPRGGGTDTQYF.

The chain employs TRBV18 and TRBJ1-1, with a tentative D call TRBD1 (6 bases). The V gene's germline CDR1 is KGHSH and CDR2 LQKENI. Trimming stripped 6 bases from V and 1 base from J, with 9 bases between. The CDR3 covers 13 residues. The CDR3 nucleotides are TGTGCCAGCTCGTCGGGACAGAACACTGAAGCTTTCTTT. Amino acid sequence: CASSSGQNTEAFF.

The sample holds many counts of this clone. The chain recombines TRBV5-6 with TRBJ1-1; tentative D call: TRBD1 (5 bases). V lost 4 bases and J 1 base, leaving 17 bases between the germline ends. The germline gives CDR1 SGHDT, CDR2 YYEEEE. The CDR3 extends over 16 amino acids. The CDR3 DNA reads TGTGCCAGCAGCCAACGACGGGGCGCGGGGAACACTGAAGCTTTCTTT. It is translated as CASSQRRGAGNTEAFF.

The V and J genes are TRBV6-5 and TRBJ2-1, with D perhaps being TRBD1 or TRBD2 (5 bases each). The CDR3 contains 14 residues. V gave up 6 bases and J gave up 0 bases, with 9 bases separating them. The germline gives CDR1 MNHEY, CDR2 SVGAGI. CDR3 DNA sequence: TGTGCCAGCAGCCGGGACGGCTCCTACAATGAGCAGTTCTTC. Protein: CASSRDGSYNEQFF.

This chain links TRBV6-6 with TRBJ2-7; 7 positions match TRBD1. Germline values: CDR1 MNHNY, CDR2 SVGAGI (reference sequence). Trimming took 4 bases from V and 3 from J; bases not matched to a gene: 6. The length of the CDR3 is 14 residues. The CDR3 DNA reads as TGTGCCAGCAGTTTCACAGGGGCGGGCTACGAGCAGTACTTC. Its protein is CASSFTGAGYEQYF.

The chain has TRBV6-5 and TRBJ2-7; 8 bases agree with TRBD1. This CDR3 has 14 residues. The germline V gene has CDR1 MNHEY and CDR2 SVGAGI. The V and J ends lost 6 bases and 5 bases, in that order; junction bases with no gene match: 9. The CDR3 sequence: CASRGRTGFHEQYF. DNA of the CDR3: TGTGCCAGCAGGGGTAGGACAGGGTTTCACGAGCAGTACTTC.

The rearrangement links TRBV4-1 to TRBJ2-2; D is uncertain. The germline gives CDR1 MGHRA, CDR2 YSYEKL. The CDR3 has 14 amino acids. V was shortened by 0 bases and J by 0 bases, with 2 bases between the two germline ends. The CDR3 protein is CASSQDPNTGELFF. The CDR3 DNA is TGCGCCAGCAGCCAAGACCCGAACACCGGGGAGCTGTTTTTT.

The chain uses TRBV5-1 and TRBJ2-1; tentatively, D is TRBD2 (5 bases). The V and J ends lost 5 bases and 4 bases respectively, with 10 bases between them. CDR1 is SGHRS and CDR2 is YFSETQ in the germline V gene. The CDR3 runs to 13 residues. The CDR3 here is CASRAEFYNEQFF. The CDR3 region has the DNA TGCGCCAGCAGAGCGGAATTTTACAATGAGCAGTTCTTC.

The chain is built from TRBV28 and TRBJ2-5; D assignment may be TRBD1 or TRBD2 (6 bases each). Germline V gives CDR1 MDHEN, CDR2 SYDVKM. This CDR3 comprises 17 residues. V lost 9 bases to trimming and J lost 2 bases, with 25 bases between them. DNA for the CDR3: TGTGCCAGTACTATACTCGGGGGCGCCGACCCACAAGAGACCCAGTACTTC. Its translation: CASTILGGADPQETQYF.

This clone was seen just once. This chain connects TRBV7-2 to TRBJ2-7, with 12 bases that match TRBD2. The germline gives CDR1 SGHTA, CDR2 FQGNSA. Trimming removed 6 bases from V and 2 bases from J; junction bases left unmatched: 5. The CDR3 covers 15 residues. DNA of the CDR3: TGTGCCAGCAGGCTAGCGGGGGGGCCTGCCTACGAGCAGTACTTC. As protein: CASRLAGGPAYEQYF.

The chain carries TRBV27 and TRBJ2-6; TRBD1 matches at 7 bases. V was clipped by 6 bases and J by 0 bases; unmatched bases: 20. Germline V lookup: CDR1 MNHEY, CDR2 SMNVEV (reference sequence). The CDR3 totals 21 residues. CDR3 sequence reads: CASSPGPTGRLDYSGANVLTF. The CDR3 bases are TGTGCCAGCAGCCCAGGCCCGACAGGGAGACTCGATTACTCTGGGGCCAACGTCCTGACTTTC.

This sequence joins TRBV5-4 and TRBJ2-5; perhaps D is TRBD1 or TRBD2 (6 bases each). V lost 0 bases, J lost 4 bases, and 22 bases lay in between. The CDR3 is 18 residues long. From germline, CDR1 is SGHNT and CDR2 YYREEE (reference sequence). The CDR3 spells CASSLGRGAGGRLETQYF. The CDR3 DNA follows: TGTGCCAGCAGCTTGGGTCGTGGGGCTGGGGGGCGCCTAGAGACCCAGTACTTC.

The CDR3 protein is CAWSVGLAGAKDEQFF. CDR3 coding DNA: TGTGCCTGGAGTGTCGGACTAGCGGGAGCTAAAGATGAGCAGTTCTTC. This rearrangement joins TRBV30 to TRBJ2-1; 13 bases fit TRBD2. J was trimmed by 8 bases and V by 0 bases; bases with no gene match: 7. Germline lookup yields CDR1 GTSNPN and CDR2 SVGIG (reference sequence). The CDR3 consists of 16 residues.